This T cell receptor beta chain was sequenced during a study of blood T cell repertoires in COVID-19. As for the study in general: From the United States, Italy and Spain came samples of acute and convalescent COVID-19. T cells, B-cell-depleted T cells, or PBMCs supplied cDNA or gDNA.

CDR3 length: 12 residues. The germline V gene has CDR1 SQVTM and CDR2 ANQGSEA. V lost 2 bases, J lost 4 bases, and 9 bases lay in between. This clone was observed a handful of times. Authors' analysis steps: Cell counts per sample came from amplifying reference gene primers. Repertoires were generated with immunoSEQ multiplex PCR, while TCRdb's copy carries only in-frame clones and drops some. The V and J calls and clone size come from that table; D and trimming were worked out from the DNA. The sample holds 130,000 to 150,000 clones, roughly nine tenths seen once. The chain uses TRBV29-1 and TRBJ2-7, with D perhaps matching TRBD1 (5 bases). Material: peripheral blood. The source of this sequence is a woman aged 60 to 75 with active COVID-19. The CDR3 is CSVENRGYEQYF. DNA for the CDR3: TGCAGCGTTGAAAATAGGGGTTACGAGCAGTACTTC.